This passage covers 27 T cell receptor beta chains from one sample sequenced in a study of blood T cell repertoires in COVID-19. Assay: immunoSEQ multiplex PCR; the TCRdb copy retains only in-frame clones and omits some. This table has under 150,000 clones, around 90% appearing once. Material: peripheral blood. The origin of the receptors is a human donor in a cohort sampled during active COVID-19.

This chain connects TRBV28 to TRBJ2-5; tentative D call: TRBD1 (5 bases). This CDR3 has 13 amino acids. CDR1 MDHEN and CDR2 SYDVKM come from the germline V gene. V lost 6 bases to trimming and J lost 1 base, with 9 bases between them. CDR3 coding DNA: TGTGCCAGCAGCGGACACTTCCAAGAGACCCAGTACTTC. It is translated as CASSGHFQETQYF.

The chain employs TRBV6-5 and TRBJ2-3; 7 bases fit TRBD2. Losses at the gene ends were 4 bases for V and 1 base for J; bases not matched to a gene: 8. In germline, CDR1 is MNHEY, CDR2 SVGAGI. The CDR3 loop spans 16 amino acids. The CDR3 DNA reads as TGTGCCAGCAGTTCCCATCTAGCGGCAGGCACAGATACGCAGTATTTT. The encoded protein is CASSSHLAAGTDTQYF.

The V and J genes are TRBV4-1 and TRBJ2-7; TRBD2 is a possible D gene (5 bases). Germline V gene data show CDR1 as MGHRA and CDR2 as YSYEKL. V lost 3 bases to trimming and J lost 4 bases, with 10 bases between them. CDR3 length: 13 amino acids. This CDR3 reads CASSHQTGYEQYF. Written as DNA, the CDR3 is TGCGCCAGCAGCCACCAGACGGGGTACGAGCAGTACTTC.

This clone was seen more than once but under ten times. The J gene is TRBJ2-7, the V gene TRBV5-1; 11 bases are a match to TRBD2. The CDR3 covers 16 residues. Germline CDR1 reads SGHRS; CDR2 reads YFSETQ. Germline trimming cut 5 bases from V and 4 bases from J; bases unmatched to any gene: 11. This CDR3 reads CASRVSGRAYVYEQYF. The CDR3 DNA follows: TGCGCCAGCAGGGTTAGCGGGAGGGCCTATGTGTACGAGCAGTACTTC.

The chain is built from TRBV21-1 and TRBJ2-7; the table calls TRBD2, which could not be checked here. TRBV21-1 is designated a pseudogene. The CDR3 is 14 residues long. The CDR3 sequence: CASSRREVWDEQYF. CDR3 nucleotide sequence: TGTGCCAGCAGCAGGCGGGAGGTATGGGACGAGCAGTACTTC.

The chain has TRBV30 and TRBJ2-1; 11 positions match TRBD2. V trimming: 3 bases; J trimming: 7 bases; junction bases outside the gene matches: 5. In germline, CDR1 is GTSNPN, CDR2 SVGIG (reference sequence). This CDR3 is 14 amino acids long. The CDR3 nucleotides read TGTGCCTGGAGGTTAGCGGGGGGGCCTAATGAGCAGTTCTTC. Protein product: CAWRLAGGPNEQFF.

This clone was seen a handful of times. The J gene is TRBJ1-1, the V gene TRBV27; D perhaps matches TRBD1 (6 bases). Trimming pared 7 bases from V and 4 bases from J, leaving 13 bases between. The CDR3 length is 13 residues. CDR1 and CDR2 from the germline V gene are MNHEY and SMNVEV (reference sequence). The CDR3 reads CASISGAGTEAFF. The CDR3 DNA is TGTGCCAGCATCTCAGGGGCGGGCACTGAAGCTTTCTTT.

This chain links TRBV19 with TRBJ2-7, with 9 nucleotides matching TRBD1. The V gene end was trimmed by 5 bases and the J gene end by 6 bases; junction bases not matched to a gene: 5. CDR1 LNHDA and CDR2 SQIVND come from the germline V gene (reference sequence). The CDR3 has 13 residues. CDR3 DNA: TGTGCCAGTAGTTGGACAGGGGACTCCGAGCAGTACTTC. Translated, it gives CASSWTGDSEQYF.

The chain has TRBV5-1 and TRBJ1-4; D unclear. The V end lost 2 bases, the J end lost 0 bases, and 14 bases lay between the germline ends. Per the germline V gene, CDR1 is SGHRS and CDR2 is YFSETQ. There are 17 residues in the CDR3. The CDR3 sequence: CASSFDPWRATNEKLFF. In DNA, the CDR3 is TGCGCCAGCAGCTTCGACCCATGGAGGGCAACTAATGAAAAACTGTTTTTT.

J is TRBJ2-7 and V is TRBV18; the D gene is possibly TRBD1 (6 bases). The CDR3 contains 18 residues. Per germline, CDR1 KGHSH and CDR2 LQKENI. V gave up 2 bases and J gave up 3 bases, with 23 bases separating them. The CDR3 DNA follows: TGTGCCAGCTCACCAATAGCCCCAGGGGCCGCATCGTTCTACGAGCAGTACTTC. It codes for CASSPIAPGAASFYEQYF.

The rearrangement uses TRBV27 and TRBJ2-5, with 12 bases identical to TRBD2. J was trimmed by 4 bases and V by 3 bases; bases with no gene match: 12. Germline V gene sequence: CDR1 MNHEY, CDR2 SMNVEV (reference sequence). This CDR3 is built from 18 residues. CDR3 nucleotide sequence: TGTGCCAGCAGTTTGGCGGGGAAACTAGCGGGAGGTGGAGAGACCCAGTACTTC. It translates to CASSLAGKLAGGGETQYF.

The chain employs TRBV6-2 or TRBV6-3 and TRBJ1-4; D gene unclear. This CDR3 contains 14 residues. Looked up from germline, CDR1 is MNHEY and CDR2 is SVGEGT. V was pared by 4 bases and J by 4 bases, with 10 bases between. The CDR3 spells CASSSGGNNEKLFF. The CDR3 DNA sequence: TGTGCCAGCAGTTCCGGCGGAAATAATGAAAAACTGTTTTTT.

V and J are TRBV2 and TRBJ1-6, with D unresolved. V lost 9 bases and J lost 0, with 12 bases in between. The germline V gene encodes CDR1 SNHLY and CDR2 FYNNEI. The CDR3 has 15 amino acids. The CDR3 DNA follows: TGTGCCAGTGGGCGGGAGAGCTCCTATAATTCACCCCTCCACTTT. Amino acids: CASGRESSYNSPLHF.

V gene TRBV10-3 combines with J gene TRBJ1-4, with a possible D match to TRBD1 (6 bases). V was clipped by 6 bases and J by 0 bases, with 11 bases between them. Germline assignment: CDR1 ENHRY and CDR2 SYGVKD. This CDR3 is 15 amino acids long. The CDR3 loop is CAIRKGGATNEKLFF. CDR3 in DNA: TGTGCCATCAGGAAGGGGGGGGCAACTAATGAAAAACTGTTTTTT.

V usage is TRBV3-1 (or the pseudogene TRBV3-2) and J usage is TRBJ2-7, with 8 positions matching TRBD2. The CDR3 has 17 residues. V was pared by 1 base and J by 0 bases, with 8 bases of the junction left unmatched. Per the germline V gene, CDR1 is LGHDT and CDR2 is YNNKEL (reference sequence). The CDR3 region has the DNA TGTGCCAGCAGCCAAGTGGCTAGCGGGCCCCTCTCCTACGAGCAGTACTTC. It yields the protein CASSQVASGPLSYEQYF.

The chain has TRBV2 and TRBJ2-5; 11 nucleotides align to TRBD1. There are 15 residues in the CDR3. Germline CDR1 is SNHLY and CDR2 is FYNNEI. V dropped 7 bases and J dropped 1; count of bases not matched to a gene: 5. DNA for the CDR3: TGTGCCAGCATGGGACAGGGGGTTACCCAAGAGACCCAGTACTTC. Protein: CASMGQGVTQETQYF.

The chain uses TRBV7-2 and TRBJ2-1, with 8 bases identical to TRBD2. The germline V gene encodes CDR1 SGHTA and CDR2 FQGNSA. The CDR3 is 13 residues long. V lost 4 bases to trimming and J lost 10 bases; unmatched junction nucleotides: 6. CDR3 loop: CASSWLSGNEQFF. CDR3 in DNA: TGTGCCAGCAGCTGGCTTAGCGGGAACGAGCAGTTCTTC.

Here the CDR3 reads CASSLVAGAADTQYF. CDR3 coding DNA: TGTGCCAGCAGTTTAGTAGCGGGAGCGGCAGATACGCAGTATTTT. The rearrangement uses TRBV28 and TRBJ2-3; 9 bases align to TRBD2. The CDR3 runs 15 residues. The junction had 4 bases not matched to a gene; V was cut back by 2 bases and J by 4 bases. Germline assignment: CDR1 MDHEN and CDR2 SYDVKM.

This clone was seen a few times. The CDR3 sequence is CASSLWDRVQETQYF. The CDR3 DNA reads TGTGCCAGCAGCCTCTGGGACAGGGTCCAAGAGACCCAGTACTTC. The V call is TRBV3-1 (or the pseudogene TRBV3-2), the J call TRBJ2-5; 9 nucleotides line up with TRBD1. The germline V gene has CDR1 LGHDT and CDR2 YNNKEL (reference sequence). This CDR3 region has 15 residues. Trimming took 4 bases from V and 1 from J; bases not matched to a gene: 4.

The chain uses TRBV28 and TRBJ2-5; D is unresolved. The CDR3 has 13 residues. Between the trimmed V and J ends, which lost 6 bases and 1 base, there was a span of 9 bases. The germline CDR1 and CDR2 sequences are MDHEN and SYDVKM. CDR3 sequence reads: CASRARGQETQYF. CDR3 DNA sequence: TGTGCCAGCAGAGCACGTGGCCAAGAGACCCAGTACTTC.

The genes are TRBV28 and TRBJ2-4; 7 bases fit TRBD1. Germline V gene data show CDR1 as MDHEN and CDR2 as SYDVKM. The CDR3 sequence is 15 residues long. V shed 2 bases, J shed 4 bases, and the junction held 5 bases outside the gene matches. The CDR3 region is CASSLMRDSKNIQYF. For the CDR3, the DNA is TGTGCCAGCAGTTTAATGAGGGACAGTAAAAACATTCAGTACTTC.

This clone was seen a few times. As DNA, the CDR3 is TGTGCCAGCAGCGCCCTGGGGCGGGAGGGGAACGAGCAGTACTTC. This codes for CASSALGREGNEQYF. V usage is TRBV9 and J usage is TRBJ2-7, with 9 bases lining up with TRBD2. This CDR3 region has 15 residues. The V gene end was trimmed by 3 bases and the J gene end by 5 bases; junction bases not matched to a gene: 9. In germline, CDR1 is SGDLS, CDR2 YYNGEE.

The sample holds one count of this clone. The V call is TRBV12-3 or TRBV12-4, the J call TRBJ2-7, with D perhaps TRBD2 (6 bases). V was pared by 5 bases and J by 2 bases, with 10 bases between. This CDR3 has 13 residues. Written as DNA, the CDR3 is TGTGCCAGCAGTCTCGGGAGTACCTACGAGCAGTACTTC. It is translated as CASSLGSTYEQYF.

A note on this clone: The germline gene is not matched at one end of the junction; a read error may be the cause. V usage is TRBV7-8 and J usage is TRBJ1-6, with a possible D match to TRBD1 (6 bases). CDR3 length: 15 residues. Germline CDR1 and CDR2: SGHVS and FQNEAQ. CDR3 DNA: TGTGCCAGCAGCCTAGCCGGGTCCCTATACAGGGCCCTCCACTTT. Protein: CASSLAGSLYRALHF. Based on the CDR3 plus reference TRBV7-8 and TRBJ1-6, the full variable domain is GAGVSQSPRYKVAKRGQDVALRCDPISGHVSLFWYQQALGQGPEFLTYFQNEAQLDKSGLPSDRFFAERPEGSVSTLKIQRTQQEDSAVYLCASSLAGSLYRALHFGNGTRLTVT.

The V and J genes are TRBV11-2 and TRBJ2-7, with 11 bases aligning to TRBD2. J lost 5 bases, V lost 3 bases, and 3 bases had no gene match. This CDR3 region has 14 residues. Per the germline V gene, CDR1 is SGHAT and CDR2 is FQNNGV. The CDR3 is CASSFLAGGHEQYF. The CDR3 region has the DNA TGTGCCAGCAGCTTTCTAGCGGGGGGTCACGAGCAGTACTTC.

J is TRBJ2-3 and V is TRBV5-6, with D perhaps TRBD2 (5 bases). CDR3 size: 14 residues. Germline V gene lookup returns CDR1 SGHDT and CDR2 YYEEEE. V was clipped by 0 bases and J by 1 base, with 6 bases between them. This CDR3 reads CASSLAAGTDTQYF. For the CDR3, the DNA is TGTGCCAGCAGCTTGGCAGCGGGCACAGATACGCAGTATTTT.

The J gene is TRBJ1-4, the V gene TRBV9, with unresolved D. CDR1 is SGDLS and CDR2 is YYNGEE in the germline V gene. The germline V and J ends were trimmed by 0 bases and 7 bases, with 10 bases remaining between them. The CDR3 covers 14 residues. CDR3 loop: CASSVGPAGEKLFF. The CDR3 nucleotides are TGTGCCAGCAGCGTAGGCCCGGCGGGTGAAAAACTGTTTTTT.